This record covers a single TCR beta chain. No cognate antigen has been identified for it. No much larger clone exists at a distance of one base, and base qualities are not known. These data are taken from a study of identical twins (dated by TCRdb to 2016 to 2017). As for the study more broadly: To test whether fetal clonotypes persist, this study deep-sequenced TCR alpha and beta repertoires from monozygotic twins, from unrelated adults of various ages, and from cord blood. To rule out contamination, the twin experiments were replicated at different times with different library preparation protocols.

What the authors observed across the whole study: Out-of-frame TCR alpha sequences shared between twins showed an excess of low generation-probability sequences compared with coincidental sharing between unrelated individuals. Zero-insertion analyses could be partly confounded by invariant T cells such as MAIT and iNKT, although diverse VJ usage argued against such confounding for most clonotypes. Abundant cord blood beta clonotypes had fewer insertions, young adult naive repertoires showed a similar but weaker trend, and memory repertoires showed no such trend. In monozygotic twins, out-of-frame TCR alpha sharing was systematically underestimated by recombination models, although the models agreed with sharing between unrelated individuals. Because the same donors could not be followed over many years, conclusions were based on cross-sectional statistical analysis. The excess sharing between twins in beta out-of-frame sequences was weaker because fewer shared sequences reduced the signal-to-noise ratio.

Every donor in the study was a healthy Caucasian. Miltenyi CD45RO+ enrichment and human naive T-cell isolation kits were used to isolate memory (CD45RO+) and naive T cells from PBMC. The CDR3, from cysteine to phenylalanine, totals 15 residues. Solely the CDR3 DNA is kept, with 45 bases framed from the first base. Reading the germline V gene gives CDR1 MNHNS and CDR2 SASEGT. At the junction V is shortened by 5 bases and J by 0 bases, with 8 bases in between. The receptor library was made with 5' RACE. Reads for this sample came from an Illumina HiSeq 2000. Template switching added a universal primer binding site, and the final cDNA carried a unique molecular identifier that allowed TCR cDNA molecules to be counted accurately. Specific primers in the conserved constant-segment region were used to synthesize first-strand cDNA for TCR alpha and beta chains. To control for contamination, each cDNA library was double barcoded with a SMART-Mk sample barcode plus Illumina barcodes. Two successive PCR steps introduced TruSeq adapter sequences along with Illumina sample barcodes. The Illumina HiSeq platform was used with custom primers to sequence TCR alpha and beta cDNA libraries. The original pipeline was this. Unique molecular identifiers were extracted from raw reads with MiGEC, and CDR3 positions were determined with MiXCR. For each individual, recombination models were inferred using an EM algorithm with the repgenHMM and IGoR tools. The tcR package in R was used for shared clonotype analysis, with sharing normalized by the product of cloneset sizes. To study raw recombination without the effects of thymic and clonal selection, out-of-frame nonproductive sequences were analyzed. TCRdb cleaned the public reads at Q25 with fastp, built clones with MiXCR and kept in-frame beta chains. Each CDR3 protein gets just one entry, which takes the most common genes and DNA from the rows behind it. TCRdb's processing, not the authors', yielded these V and J calls. The sample data list roughly 250,000 distinct CDR3 sequences, and 11% to 15% of these were observed just once. 7% to 9% of the sample goes to the ten largest clones.

The specimen sequenced was memory (CD45RO+) T cells sorted from blood. According to the study, the label for this sample's cell subset or site signals: CD45RO+ enriched T cells. This TCR was sampled from a woman aged 18-30 years in good health. The V and J genes are TRBV6-1 and TRBJ1-6; the D gene cannot be resolved reliably. The sequence in DNA is TGTGCCAGCAGTCAAATCAGCTCCTATAATTCACCCCTCCACTTT. This yields the protein CASSQISSYNSPLHF.